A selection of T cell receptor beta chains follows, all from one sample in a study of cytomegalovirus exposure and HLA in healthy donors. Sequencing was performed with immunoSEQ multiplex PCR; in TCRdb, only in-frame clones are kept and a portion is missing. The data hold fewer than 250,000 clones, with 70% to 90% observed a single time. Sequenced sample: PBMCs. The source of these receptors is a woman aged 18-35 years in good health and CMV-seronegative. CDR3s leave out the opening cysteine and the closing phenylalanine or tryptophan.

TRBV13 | TSSFGTRLYNEQF
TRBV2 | ASSERHPGGGELF
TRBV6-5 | ASSERTVNTEAF
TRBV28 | ASSLGQSYEQY
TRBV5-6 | ASSQLAGAKTQY
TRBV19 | ASSRAGTGQETQY
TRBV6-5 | ASRYIWSDTEAF
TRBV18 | ASSPRNSYEQY
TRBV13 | ASSLVWGVSTDTQY
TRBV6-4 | ASSPQGKGGYT
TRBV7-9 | ASSSSTRSDTQY
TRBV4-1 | ASSPRQGLDSPLH
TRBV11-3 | ASSLFRRAQRNEQF
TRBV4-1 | ASSQVGTGRDYGYT
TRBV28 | ASSQLGRHNEQF
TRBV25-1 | ASSTLGQGENTQY
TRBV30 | AWSHSLAGGPDTQY
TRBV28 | ASSLYGQGAPGQPQH
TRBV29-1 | SVENRGGYT
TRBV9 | ASSPRGAPATNEKLF
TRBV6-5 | ASSYSTGKNTEAF
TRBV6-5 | ASSSPGQGGETQY
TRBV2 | ASSTSTGGSTDTQY
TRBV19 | ASSWSAGNLMNEQF
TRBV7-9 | ASSLVSQGLRFSF
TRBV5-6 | ASSLGVLAGEGGVEQY
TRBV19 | ASGRDRVHYGYT
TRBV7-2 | ASSPRRTTGEKLF
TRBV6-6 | ASSYSRETQY
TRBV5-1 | ASSPGQRYEQY
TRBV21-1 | ASSGGPQTGRFFNEQF
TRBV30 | ASLKGTSGRVLGETQY
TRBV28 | ASSTGGKLADTQY
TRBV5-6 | ASSLRLSGSTDTQY
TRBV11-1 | ASSLAGTTKETQY
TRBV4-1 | ASSQRTGTLYGYT
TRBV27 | ASSSSVTTEAF
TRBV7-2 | ASSLAPLPSDTQY
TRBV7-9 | ASSPGTGNGYT